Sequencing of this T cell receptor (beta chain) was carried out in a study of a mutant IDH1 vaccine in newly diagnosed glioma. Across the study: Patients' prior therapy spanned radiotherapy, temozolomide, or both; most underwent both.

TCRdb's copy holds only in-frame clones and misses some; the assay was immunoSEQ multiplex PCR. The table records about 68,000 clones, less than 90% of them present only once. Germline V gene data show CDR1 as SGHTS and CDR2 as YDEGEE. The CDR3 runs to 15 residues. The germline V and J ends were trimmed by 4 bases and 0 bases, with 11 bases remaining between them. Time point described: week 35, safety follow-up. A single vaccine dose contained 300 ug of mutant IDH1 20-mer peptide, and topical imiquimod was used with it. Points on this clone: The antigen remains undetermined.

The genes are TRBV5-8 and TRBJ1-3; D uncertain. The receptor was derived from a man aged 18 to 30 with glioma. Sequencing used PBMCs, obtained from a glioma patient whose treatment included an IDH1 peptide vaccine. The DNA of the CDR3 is TGTGCCAGCAGCGGAATCTGGTCCTCTGGAAACACCATATATTTT. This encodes CASSGIWSSGNTIYF.